Following are 21 T cell receptor beta chains from one sample sequenced in a study of blood T cell repertoires in COVID-19. This table comes from immunoSEQ multiplex PCR, and its TCRdb copy is limited to in-frame clones, with some not included. The sample holds roughly 220,000 clones; over 75% are singletons and the top ten take approximately 3.8%. Sequenced sample: PBMCs or T cells enriched from blood (not recorded which). The receptors come from a woman between 18 and 29 years old in a cohort exposed to, infected with or recovered from COVID-19 (not recorded which).

This chain connects TRBV25-1 to TRBJ1-2; 7 bases fit TRBD1. V lost 4 bases to trimming and J lost 3 bases; unmatched junction nucleotides: 5. The CDR3 loop spans 14 amino acids. Germline V CDR1 and CDR2: MGHDK, SYGVNS. The CDR3 loop reads CASSGSGQHYGYTF. In DNA form, the CDR3 reads TGTGCCAGCAGTGGGTCGGGACAGCACTATGGCTACACCTTC.

This clone was seen a single time. J is TRBJ1-1 and V is TRBV12-3 or TRBV12-4; 7 bases match TRBD1. With 7 bases clipped from V and 5 bases from J, the junction kept 7 bases outside the gene matches. The CDR3 is made up of 13 amino acids. CDR3 sequence: CASMTGMGTEAFF. In nucleotides, the CDR3 is TGTGCCAGCATGACAGGGATGGGGACTGAAGCTTTCTTT.

The chain employs TRBV7-9 and TRBJ1-4, with D maybe TRBD1 (5 bases). V was clipped by 5 bases and J by 7 bases, with 11 bases between them. From germline, CDR1 is SEHNR and CDR2 FQNEAQ (reference sequence). This CDR3 region has 13 residues. The CDR3: CASSGADGEKLFF. The CDR3 DNA follows: TGTGCCAGCAGCGGGGCAGATGGTGAAAAACTGTTTTTT.

This rearrangement joins TRBV19 to TRBJ2-3, with a weak D call TRBD1 (5 bases). This CDR3 is built from 17 residues. Between the trimmed V and J ends, which lost 3 bases and 1 base, there was a span of 17 bases. Germline lookup yields CDR1 LNHDA and CDR2 SQIVND (reference sequence). CDR3 in DNA: TGTGCCAGTAGTATGAAGGGGTCAGGTGGGGGCACAGATACGCAGTATTTT. It encodes CASSMKGSGGGTDTQYF.

The chain is built from TRBV5-1 and TRBJ1-6; 8 bases are a match to TRBD1. Per germline, CDR1 SGHRS and CDR2 YFSETQ. The CDR3 has 19 amino acids. The junction had 12 bases not matched to a gene; V was cut back by 3 bases and J by 1 base. The CDR3 here is CASSSSGTGPASYNSPLHF. CDR3 nucleotide sequence: TGCGCCAGCAGCTCCTCCGGGACAGGACCCGCTTCCTATAATTCACCCCTCCACTTT.

As for this clone: One end of the junction fails to match germline, which may point to a read error. J is TRBJ2-1 and V is TRBV7-3; D not resolved. Germline-derived CDR1 and CDR2 are SGHTA and FQGTGA. The CDR3 loop spans 13 amino acids. The CDR3 DNA reads TGTGCCAGCAGCTCAGTCTCCGACAATGAGCAGTTCTTC. It codes for CASSSVSDNEQFF.

The chain is built from TRBV2 and TRBJ1-5; a possible D gene is TRBD1 (6 bases). The germline gives CDR1 SNHLY, CDR2 FYNNEI. The CDR3 extends over 16 amino acids. Trimming took 5 bases from V and 7 from J, leaving 21 bases between them. The CDR3 region is CASSKSETGPEQPQHF. The CDR3 DNA reads as TGTGCCAGCAGTAAGAGTGAAACAGGGCCTGAGCAGCCCCAGCATTTT.

V and J are TRBV29-1 and TRBJ1-1; D is uncertain. The CDR3 sequence is 11 residues long. Looked up from germline, CDR1 is SQVTM and CDR2 is ANQGSEA. Trimming took 2 bases from V and 6 from J, leaving 7 bases between them. CDR3 bases: TGCAGCGTTGAAACAGAATCTGAAGCTTTCTTT. It encodes CSVETESEAFF.

This chain uses TRBV2 with TRBJ2-1, with a tentative D call TRBD2 (6 bases). The V and J ends lost 9 bases and 5 bases respectively, with 17 bases between them. The CDR3 covers 14 residues. Germline CDR1 is SNHLY and CDR2 is FYNNEI. This CDR3 is CASARIAVHNEQFF. The CDR3 DNA follows: TGTGCCAGTGCGAGGATAGCGGTCCACAATGAGCAGTTCTTC.

J is TRBJ2-5 and V is TRBV5-1, with TRBD2 matching 10 bases. Looked up from germline, CDR1 is SGHRS and CDR2 is YFSETQ. The CDR3 consists of 18 residues. The ends lost 0 bases at V and 1 base at J; junction bases unmatched: 9. This CDR3 is CASSLVASGRGVQETQYF. The CDR3 DNA follows: TGCGCCAGCAGCTTGGTGGCTAGCGGGAGAGGAGTCCAAGAGACCCAGTACTTC.

The gene calls are TRBV2 and TRBJ1-2, with 8 bases that match TRBD1. Trimming took 5 bases from V and 8 from J; bases not matched to a gene: 7. This CDR3 region has 13 residues. The germline V gene encodes CDR1 SNHLY and CDR2 FYNNEI. CDR3 in amino acids: CASSPNGQGGYTF. In DNA, the CDR3 is TGTGCCAGCAGTCCCAATGGACAGGGAGGCTACACCTTC.

The rearrangement uses TRBV12-3 or TRBV12-4 and TRBJ2-7, with D tentatively TRBD1 (5 bases). V was pared by 2 bases and J by 1 base, with 6 bases between. The CDR3 consists of 13 residues. The CDR3 DNA is TGTGCCAGCAGTTTACAGGGATCCTACGAGCAGTACTTC. Translated: CASSLQGSYEQYF.

The chain is built from TRBV19 and TRBJ1-2; D uncertain. Trimming left V 8 bases short and J 0 bases short, with 4 bases between. This CDR3 has 11 amino acids. In germline, CDR1 is LNHDA, CDR2 SQIVND (reference sequence). Written as DNA, the CDR3 is TGTGCCAGTCTAGCTAACTATGGCTACACCTTC. Residues: CASLANYGYTF.

The rearrangement uses TRBV4-1 and TRBJ1-4; 11 bases map to TRBD1. This CDR3 is built from 16 residues. Germline CDR1 is MGHRA and CDR2 is YSYEKL. V shed 3 bases, J shed 0 bases, and the junction held 0 bases outside the gene matches. The CDR3 region is CASSQGQGATNEKLFF. CDR3 coding DNA: TGCGCCAGCAGCCAGGGACAGGGGGCAACTAATGAAAAACTGTTTTTT.

This chain uses TRBV6-1 with TRBJ2-1, with TRBD2 matching 10 bases. The germline V gene encodes CDR1 MNHNS and CDR2 SASEGT. V was pared by 0 bases and J by 8 bases, with 7 bases of the junction left unmatched. This CDR3 is 16 amino acids long. As DNA, the CDR3 is TGTGCCAGCAGTGAAGCGCTAGCGGGAGTGAGCTATGAGCAGTTCTTC. It codes for CASSEALAGVSYEQFF.

The chain employs TRBV19 and TRBJ2-5; a possible D gene is TRBD2 (7 bases). The CDR3 covers 13 residues. CDR1 and CDR2 (germline): LNHDA, SQIVND (reference sequence). V lost 4 bases to trimming and J lost 5 bases, with 11 bases between them. The CDR3 DNA is TGTGCCAGTAGTAAGGGGGGGCTGGAGACCCAGTACTTC. It codes for CASSKGGLETQYF.

The CDR3 nucleotides are TGTGCCAGCAGCCCCCCTAGGGAGGGAGCTTTCTTT. It codes for CASSPPREGAFF. This rearrangement joins TRBV12-3 or TRBV12-4 to TRBJ1-1; D is unclear. The CDR3 is made up of 12 amino acids. Deletions cut 6 bases from V and 10 bases from J, with 15 bases between.

The genes are TRBV27 and TRBJ1-3; D gene uncertain. Looked up from germline, CDR1 is MNHEY and CDR2 is SMNVEV (reference sequence). This CDR3 is 13 amino acids long. V was cut by 6 bases and J by 4 bases, with 10 bases left in between. The CDR3 sequence: CASRGGRGNTIYF. In nucleotides, the CDR3 is TGTGCCAGCAGAGGAGGTAGGGGAAACACCATATATTTT.

CDR3 DNA sequence: TGTGCCACTGGACTAGCGGGAGGAAAGACCCAGTACTTC. Translating it yields CATGLAGGKTQYF. V gene TRBV24-1 combines with J gene TRBJ2-5; 14 positions match TRBD2. Trimming took 10 bases from V and 6 from J; bases not matched to a gene: 3. From germline, CDR1 is KGHDR and CDR2 SFDVKD. This CDR3 is built from 13 residues.

The gene calls are TRBV7-8 and TRBJ2-7; D ambiguous. The CDR3 is 17 residues long. Germline CDR1 and CDR2: SGHVS and FQNEAQ. V lost 5 bases and J 2 bases, leaving 22 bases between the germline ends. CDR3 sequence (DNA): TGTGCCAGCAGCCCCCTGCCAGGAACAGACGAACCCTACGAGCAGTACTTC. Encoded protein: CASSPLPGTDEPYEQYF.

Only one count was recorded for this clone. The chain links TRBV7-2 to TRBJ2-3; 7 positions agree with TRBD2. CDR3 size: 17 residues. The trim removed 5 bases at V and 0 bases at J, leaving 11 bases unmatched. Germline CDR1 reads SGHTA; CDR2 reads FQGNSA. The CDR3 loop reads CASSAPGGGPSTDTQYF. CDR3 sequence (DNA): TGTGCCAGCAGCGCGCCGGGCGGGGGACCTAGCACAGATACGCAGTATTTT.